Each of the 10 T cell receptor beta chains below was sequenced from the same sample in a study of T cell changes during pregnancy in multiple sclerosis. Assay used: immunoSEQ multiplex PCR; TCRdb lists only in-frame clones, some missing. This table has some 51,000 clones, approximately 94% appearing once. Sample: CD4+ T cells from peripheral blood mononuclear cells, taken in the second trimester of pregnancy. These receptors came from a female donor with multiple sclerosis, enrolled in a pregnancy study.

The CDR3 here is CASTRVGGAVSEQYF. For the CDR3, the DNA is TGTGCCAGCACTAGGGTTGGGGGGGCGGTGAGCGAGCAGTACTTC. This chain links TRBV7-2 with TRBJ2-7; D may be TRBD2 (7 bases). Germline V CDR1 and CDR2: SGHTA, FQGNSA. The CDR3 extends over 15 amino acids. V shed 7 bases and J shed 6 bases, with 22 bases lying between them. Supplemented by reference TRBV7-2 and TRBJ2-7, the full variable domain reads GAGVSQSPSNKVTEKGKDVELRCDPISGHTALYWYRQSLGQGLEFLIYFQGNSAPDKSGLPSDRFSAERTGGSVSTLTIQRTQQEDSAVYLCASTRVGGAVSEQYFGPGTRLTVT.

CDR3 amino acids: CASSMAAGKLLPRDGPGNTIYF. CDR3 DNA: TGTGCCAGTAGTATGGCGGCGGGAAAGTTGTTGCCTCGGGATGGTCCTGGAAACACCATATATTTT. The rearrangement links TRBV19 to TRBJ1-3; D is ambiguous. Trimming removed 3 bases from V and 2 bases from J, with 32 bases in between. Germline values: CDR1 LNHDA, CDR2 SQIVND (reference sequence). The CDR3 contains 22 residues.

This chain links TRBV5-4 with TRBJ2-7, with 10 bases lining up with TRBD1. The CDR3 length is 16 residues. Germline-derived CDR1 and CDR2 are SGHNT and YYREEE (reference sequence). The trim removed 4 bases at V and 2 bases at J, leaving 9 bases unmatched. The CDR3 DNA follows: TGTGCCAGCAGCCTGGGAGGGGGACAGGGGACCTACGAGCAGTACTTC. Translating gives CASSLGGGQGTYEQYF.

This clone was detected only once. Germline and junction disagree at one end, which may indicate a read error. The chain combines TRBV7-7 with TRBJ2-1; 10 nucleotides align to TRBD1. Per the germline V gene, CDR1 is SSHAT and CDR2 is FNYEAQ (reference sequence). This CDR3 spans 15 amino acids. The CDR3 here is CASSLDRGRYNEQFF. The CDR3 region has the DNA TGTGCTAGCAGCTTAGACAGGGGGCGGTACAATGAGCAGTTCTTC.

The chain couples TRBV7-2 to TRBJ1-4, with 7 bases lining up with TRBD1. Germline CDR1 and CDR2: SGHTA and FQGNSA. The length of the CDR3 is 14 residues. Trimming removed 6 bases from V and 4 bases from J; junction bases left unmatched: 5. The CDR3 here is CASRSDRVNEKLFF. As DNA, the CDR3 is TGTGCCAGCAGATCAGACAGGGTTAATGAAAAACTGTTTTTT.

The rearrangement joins TRBV18 to TRBJ1-2; no reliable D call. This CDR3 has 15 amino acids. Trimming stripped 6 bases from V and 4 bases from J, with 18 bases between. Looked up from germline, CDR1 is KGHSH and CDR2 is LQKENI. CDR3 sequence: CASSPASDSSYGYTF. The CDR3 DNA reads TGTGCCAGCTCCCCCGCATCGGACTCTTCCTATGGCTACACCTTC.

The V call is TRBV27, the J call TRBJ1-1; D not resolved. CDR1 and CDR2 from the germline V gene are MNHEY and SMNVEV (reference sequence). The CDR3 spans 12 residues. With 3 bases removed from V and 4 bases from J, the gap between germline ends came to 6 bases. DNA for the CDR3: TGTGCCAGCAGTTTCCGGGGCACTGAAGCTTTCTTT. Protein product: CASSFRGTEAFF.

This clone was counted only a few times. The chain carries TRBV7-3 and TRBJ2-7, with D possibly matching TRBD1 (5 bases). The CDR3 sequence is 11 residues long. In germline, CDR1 is SGHTA, CDR2 FQGTGA. V lost 7 bases to trimming and J lost 5 bases, with 9 bases between them. The CDR3 DNA reads as TGTGCCAGCACCAGGGTGAACGAGCAGTACTTC. This translates into CASTRVNEQYF.

V is TRBV6-5 and J is TRBJ1-2; D is ambiguous. The length of the CDR3 is 11 residues. Germline lookup yields CDR1 MNHEY and CDR2 SVGAGI. Deletions cut 6 bases from V and 4 bases from J, with 6 bases between. The CDR3: CASSNSYGYTF. CDR3 DNA: TGTGCCAGCAGCAATAGCTATGGCTACACCTTC.

This sequence joins TRBV10-3 and TRBJ2-6; tentatively, D is TRBD2 (5 bases). Deletions cut 7 bases from V and 4 bases from J, with 17 bases between. This CDR3 spans 16 amino acids. Germline-derived CDR1 and CDR2 are ENHRY and SYGVKD. The CDR3 coding sequence is TGTGCCATCACCGCAACGGGAACCATGGGGGCCAACGTCCTGACTTTC. Translated: CAITATGTMGANVLTF.